The clone carrying this T cell receptor (beta chain) was seen many times. This sample is drawn from a study of Graves' ophthalmopathy and Graves' hyperthyroidism. The TCR beta CDR3 regions underwent amplification from RNA transcripts. An initial RT-PCR round employing HTBI primers preceded a second-round multiplex PCR. From the multiplex PCR reads, TCRdb called clonotypes with MiXCR, one entry per CDR3 protein. The sample consists of 150,000 to 200,000 distinct CDR3 sequences, 39% of them appearing once. The CDR3 spans 15 residues. Losses at the gene ends were 11 bases for V and 3 bases for J; bases not matched to a gene: 13. Germline V gives CDR1 ENHRY, CDR2 SYGVKD.

The chain links TRBV10-3 to TRBJ2-7; 10 positions match TRBD1. The receptor comes from a young man with Graves' ophthalmopathy. Sequenced material: peripheral blood. The DNA of the CDR3 is TGTGCCGTCGGGACAGGGGAATGGCCCCTCTACGAGCAGTACTTC. This encodes CAVGTGEWPLYEQYF.